Described below is a single T cell receptor beta chain sequence and its context. The germline V gene has CDR1 MNHNY and CDR2 SVGAGI (reference sequence). This CDR3 is 12 amino acids long. Deletions cut 5 bases from V and 6 bases from J, with 11 bases between. Authors' analysis steps: Amplification of reference gene primers provided the estimated nucleated cell counts. Sequencing was performed with immunoSEQ multiplex PCR; in TCRdb, only in-frame clones are kept and a portion is missing. V, J and clone size are taken as reported in that table, and D and trimming were inferred from the DNA itself. The sample carries under 150,000 clones, around 90% recorded once. The sample belongs to a study of blood T cell repertoires in COVID-19. For the study at large: Some COVID-19 samples were acute and others convalescent; all came from the United States, Italy and Spain. PBMCs, B-cell-depleted T cells, or T cells were the source of the cDNA or gDNA that made up the material.

The chain employs TRBV6-6 and TRBJ2-7; a weak D match, TRBD1 (6 bases). The material sequenced was peripheral blood. The TCR originated in a man aged 45-65 years with active COVID-19. CDR3 in DNA: TGTGCCAGCAGTCGTGGACAGAGCGAGCAGTACTTC. Its translation is CASSRGQSEQYF.